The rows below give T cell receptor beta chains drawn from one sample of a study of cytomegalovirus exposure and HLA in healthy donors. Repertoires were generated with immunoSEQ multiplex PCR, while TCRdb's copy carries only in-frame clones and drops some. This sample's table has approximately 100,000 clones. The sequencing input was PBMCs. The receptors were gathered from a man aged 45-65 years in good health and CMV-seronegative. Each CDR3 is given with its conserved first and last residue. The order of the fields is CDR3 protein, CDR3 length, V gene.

CASSADRGVYEQYF 14 TRBV7-2
CASSPQVGRNTEAFF 15 TRBV14
CASSGQNQPQHF 12 TRBV25-1
CATSRSVVEGSGYTF 15 TRBV15
CASSVGDGVGKPQHF 15 TRBV9
CASSRGQGENYGYTF 15 TRBV4-3
CASSPRTGHGYTF 13 TRBV18
CASSSGTEGYGYTF 14 TRBV5-5
CASSDPQGGYTEAFF 15 TRBV5-1
CASSLEPGEYYGYTF 15 TRBV7-8
CATSRFLSAKNIQYF 15 TRBV15
CASSEAAGQMASNYGYTF 18 TRBV6-1
CASSQLTGTDYGYTF 15 TRBV4-3
CASRARGGTYEQYF 14 TRBV28
CASSQGLRGGTDTQYF 16 TRBV4-3
CASSEALTGGTDTQYF 16 TRBV6-1
CASSATTRTEAFF 13 TRBV9
CASSDPTGLQQYF 13 TRBV6-1
CASCLLANKDTQYF 14 TRBV2
CASRPAPGLVEQFF 14 TRBV2
CASSRRLARGQETQYF 16 TRBV6-6
CASSSEVNEAFF 12 TRBV7-9
CASSETSTDTQYF 13 TRBV10-1
CASRTGNYNGYTF 13 TRBV6-1
CASSLLWGGSGNTIYF 16 TRBV7-8
CASSRRASGITDTQYF 16 TRBV11-2
CASSQDSAGYTEAFF 15 TRBV14
CASSPYPATNEKLFF 15 TRBV5-1
CASSQGLERYGYTF 14 TRBV4-3
CATRTSGRNEQFF 13 TRBV6-5
CASSPNRVSGEQYF 14 TRBV7-2
CASSLSGRGTGELFF 15 TRBV27
CASSQAAGQGAPNTEAFF 18 TRBV4-1
CASSPSDGETYGYTF 15 TRBV18
CASSLRGDVSNEKLFF 16 TRBV5-1
CASSLVRGNTEAFF 14 TRBV11-2
CAWSVQGGLINQPQHF 16 TRBV30
CASSRFREGPYEQYF 15 TRBV5-4
CASSDPGTSRRQFF 14 TRBV6-1
CASSPVLAGVYNEQFF 16 TRBV4-3
CASRRDRLNQPQHF 14 TRBV19
CASSLFFGQGMDEQYF 16 TRBV27
CASRKASGGSTDTQYF 16 TRBV2
CASSWWGGLSDTQYF 15 TRBV27
CASSQGLAGDYEQYF 15 TRBV4-2
CASGPGNPFYEQYF 14 TRBV12-5
CASIPRGGGTDTQYF 15 TRBV6-1
CASSITAAGSYEQYF 15 TRBV19
CASSWGGAGANTEAFF 16 TRBV5-6
CASSLASAYEQYF 13 TRBV11-3
CASSLAGNTGAFF 13 TRBV5-4
CASSRPDRVGEQYF 14 TRBV11-3
CATSRDRGSYEQYF 14 TRBV15
CASSYTLPGGAFF 13 TRBV7-2
CASSLGLGQGDYGYTF 16 TRBV5-6